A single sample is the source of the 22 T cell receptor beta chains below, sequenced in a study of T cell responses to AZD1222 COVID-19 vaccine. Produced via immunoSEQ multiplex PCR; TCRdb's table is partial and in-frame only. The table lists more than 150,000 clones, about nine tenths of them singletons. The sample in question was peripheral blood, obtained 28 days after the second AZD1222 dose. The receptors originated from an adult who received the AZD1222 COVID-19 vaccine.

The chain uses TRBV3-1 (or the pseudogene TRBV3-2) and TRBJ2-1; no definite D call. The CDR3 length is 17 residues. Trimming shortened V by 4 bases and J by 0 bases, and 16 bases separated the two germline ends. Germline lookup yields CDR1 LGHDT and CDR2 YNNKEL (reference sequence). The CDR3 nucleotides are TGTGCCAGCAGCCCTACTCCCTCCCTGAGCTCCTACAATGAGCAGTTCTTC. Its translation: CASSPTPSLSSYNEQFF.

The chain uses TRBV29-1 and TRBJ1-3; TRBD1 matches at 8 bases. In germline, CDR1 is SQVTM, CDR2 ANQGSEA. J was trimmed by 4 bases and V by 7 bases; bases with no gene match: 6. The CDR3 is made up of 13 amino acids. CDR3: CSASGQGGNTIYF. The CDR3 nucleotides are TGCAGCGCCTCTGGACAGGGCGGAAACACCATATATTTT.

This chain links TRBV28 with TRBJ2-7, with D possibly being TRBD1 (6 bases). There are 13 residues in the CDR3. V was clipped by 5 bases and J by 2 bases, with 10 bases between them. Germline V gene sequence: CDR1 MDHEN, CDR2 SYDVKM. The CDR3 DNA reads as TGTGCCAGCAGTGTCGGACAGACCTACGAGCAGTACTTC. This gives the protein CASSVGQTYEQYF.

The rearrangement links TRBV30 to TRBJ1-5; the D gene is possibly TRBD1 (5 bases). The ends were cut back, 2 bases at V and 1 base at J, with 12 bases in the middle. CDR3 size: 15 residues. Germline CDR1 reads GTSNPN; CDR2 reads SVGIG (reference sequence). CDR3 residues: CAWSRGEVSNQPQHF. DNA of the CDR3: TGTGCCTGGAGTCGGGGGGAGGTGAGCAATCAGCCCCAGCATTTT.

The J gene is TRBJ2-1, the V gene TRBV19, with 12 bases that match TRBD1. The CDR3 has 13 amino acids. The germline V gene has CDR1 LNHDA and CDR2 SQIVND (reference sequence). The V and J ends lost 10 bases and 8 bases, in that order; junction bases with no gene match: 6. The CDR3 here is CATTGTGGHEQFF. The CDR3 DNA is TGTGCCACCACCGGGACAGGGGGCCATGAGCAGTTCTTC.

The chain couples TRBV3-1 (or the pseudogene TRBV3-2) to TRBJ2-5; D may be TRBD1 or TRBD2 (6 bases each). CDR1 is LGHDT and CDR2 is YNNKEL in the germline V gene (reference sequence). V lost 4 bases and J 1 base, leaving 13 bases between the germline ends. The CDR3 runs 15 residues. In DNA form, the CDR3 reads TGTGCCAGCAGCCGAAGGGGGGCCTTCCAAGAGACCCAGTACTTC. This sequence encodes CASSRRGAFQETQYF.

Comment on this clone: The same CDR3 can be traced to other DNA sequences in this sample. CDR3 region: CASSPGVQETQYF. CDR3 DNA sequence: TGTGCCAGCTCCCCGGGGGTACAAGAGACCCAGTACTTC. The chain couples TRBV18 to TRBJ2-5; a weak D match, TRBD2 (6 bases). Germline V CDR1 and CDR2: KGHSH, LQKENI. V shed 6 bases and J shed 2 bases, with 10 bases lying between them. The CDR3 runs 13 residues.

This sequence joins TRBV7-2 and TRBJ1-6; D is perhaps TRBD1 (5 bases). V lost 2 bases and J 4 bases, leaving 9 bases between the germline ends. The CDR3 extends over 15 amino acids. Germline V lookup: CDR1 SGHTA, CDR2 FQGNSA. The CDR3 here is CASSLQGIYNSPLHF. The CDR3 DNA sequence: TGTGCCAGCAGCTTACAGGGTATTTATAATTCACCCCTCCACTTT.

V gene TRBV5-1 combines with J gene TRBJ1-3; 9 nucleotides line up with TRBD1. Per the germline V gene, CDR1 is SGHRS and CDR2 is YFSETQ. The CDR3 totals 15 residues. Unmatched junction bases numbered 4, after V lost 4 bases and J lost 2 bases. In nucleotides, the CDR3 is TGCGCCAGCAGCCCAGGGACAGGGACTGGAAACACCATATATTTT. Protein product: CASSPGTGTGNTIYF.

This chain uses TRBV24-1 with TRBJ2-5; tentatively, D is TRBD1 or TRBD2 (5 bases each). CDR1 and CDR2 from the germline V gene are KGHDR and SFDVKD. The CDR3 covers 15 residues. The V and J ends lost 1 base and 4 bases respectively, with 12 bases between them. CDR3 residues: CATSDFLGTGETQYF. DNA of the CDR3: TGTGCCACCAGTGATTTCCTAGGGACGGGAGAGACCCAGTACTTC.

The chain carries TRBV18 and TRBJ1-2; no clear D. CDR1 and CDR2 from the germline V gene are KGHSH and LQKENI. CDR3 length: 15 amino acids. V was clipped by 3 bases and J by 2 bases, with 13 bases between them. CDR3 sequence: CASSPASMGNYGYTF. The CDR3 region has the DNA TGTGCCAGCTCACCGGCGTCTATGGGAAACTATGGCTACACCTTC.

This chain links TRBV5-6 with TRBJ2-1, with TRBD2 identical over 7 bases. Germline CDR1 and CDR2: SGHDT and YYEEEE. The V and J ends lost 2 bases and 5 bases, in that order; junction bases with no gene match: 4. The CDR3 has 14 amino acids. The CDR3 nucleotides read TGTGCCAGCAGCTTCGGGGGGACTAACAATGAGCAGTTCTTC. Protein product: CASSFGGTNNEQFF.

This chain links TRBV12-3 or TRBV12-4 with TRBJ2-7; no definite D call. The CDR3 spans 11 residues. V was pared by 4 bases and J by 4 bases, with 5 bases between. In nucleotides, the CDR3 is TGTGCCAGCAGTTACAGTTACGAGCAGTACTTC. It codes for CASSYSYEQYF.

The CDR3 bases are TGTGCCAGCTCACTGGGACAGAGCTCCTACAATGAGCAGTTCTTC. It specifies CASSLGQSSYNEQFF. The J gene is TRBJ2-1, the V gene TRBV18; 7 bases are a match to TRBD1. V shed 4 bases, J shed 0 bases, and the junction held 3 bases outside the gene matches. CDR1 and CDR2 from the germline V gene are KGHSH and LQKENI. The CDR3 is made up of 15 amino acids.

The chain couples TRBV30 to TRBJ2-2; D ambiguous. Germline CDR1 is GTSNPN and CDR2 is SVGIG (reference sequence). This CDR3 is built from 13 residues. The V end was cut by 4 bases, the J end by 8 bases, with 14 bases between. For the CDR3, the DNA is TGTGCCTGGATATTCCAAACCGGGGGGGAGCTGTTTTTT. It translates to CAWIFQTGGELFF. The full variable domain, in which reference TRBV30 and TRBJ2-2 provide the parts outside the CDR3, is SQTIHQWPATLVQPVGSPLSLECTVEGTSNPNLYWYRQAAGRGLQLLFYSVGIGQISSEVPQNLSASRPQDRQFILSSKKLLLSDSGFYLCAWIFQTGGELFFGEGSRLTVL.

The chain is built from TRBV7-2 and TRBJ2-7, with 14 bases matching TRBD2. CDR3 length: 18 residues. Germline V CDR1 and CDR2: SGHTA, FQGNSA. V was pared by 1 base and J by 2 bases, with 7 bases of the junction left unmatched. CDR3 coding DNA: TGTGCCAGCAGCTTAGGAAGGCGACTAGCGGGAGGGACCTACGAGCAGTACTTC. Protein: CASSLGRRLAGGTYEQYF. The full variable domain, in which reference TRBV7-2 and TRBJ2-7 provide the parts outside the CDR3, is GAGVSQSPSNKVTEKGKDVELRCDPISGHTALYWYRQSLGQGLEFLIYFQGNSAPDKSGLPSDRFSAERTGGSVSTLTIQRTQQEDSAVYLCASSLGRRLAGGTYEQYFGPGTRLTVT.

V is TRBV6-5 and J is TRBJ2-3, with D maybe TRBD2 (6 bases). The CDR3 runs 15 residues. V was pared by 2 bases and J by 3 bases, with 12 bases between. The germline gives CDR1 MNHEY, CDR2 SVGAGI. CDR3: CASSYIQGGTDTQYF. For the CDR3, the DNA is TGTGCCAGCAGTTACATCCAGGGAGGAACAGATACGCAGTATTTT.

The CDR3 coding sequence is TGTGCCAGCAGCTTAGTGCCGGGACTAGCAGGCGAGCAGTACTTC. This gives the protein CASSLVPGLAGEQYF. The rearrangement links TRBV7-9 to TRBJ2-7; 9 bases line up with TRBD2. Germline loops: CDR1 SEHNR, CDR2 FQNEAQ (reference sequence). This CDR3 is built from 15 residues. V lost 1 base to trimming and J lost 6 bases; unmatched junction nucleotides: 7.

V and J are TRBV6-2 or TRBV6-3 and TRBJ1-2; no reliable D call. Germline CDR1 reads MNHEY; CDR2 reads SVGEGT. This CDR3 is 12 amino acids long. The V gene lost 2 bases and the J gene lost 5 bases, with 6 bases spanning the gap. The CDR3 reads CASSYASYGYTF. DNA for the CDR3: TGTGCCAGCAGTTACGCCAGTTATGGCTACACCTTC.

As DNA, the CDR3 is TGTGCCAGTAGGAGCTCCTATAATTCACCCCTCCACTTT. Protein: CASRSSYNSPLHF. The chain combines TRBV19 with TRBJ1-6; unclear D gene. Germline-derived CDR1 and CDR2 are LNHDA and SQIVND (reference sequence). V lost 6 bases and J lost 0, with 3 bases in between. The CDR3 runs 13 residues.

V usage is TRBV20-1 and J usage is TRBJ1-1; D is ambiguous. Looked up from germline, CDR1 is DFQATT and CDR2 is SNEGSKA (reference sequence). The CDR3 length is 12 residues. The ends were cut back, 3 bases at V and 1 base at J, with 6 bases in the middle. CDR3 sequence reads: CSASPWNTEAFF. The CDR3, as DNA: TGCAGTGCTAGTCCTTGGAACACTGAAGCTTTCTTT.

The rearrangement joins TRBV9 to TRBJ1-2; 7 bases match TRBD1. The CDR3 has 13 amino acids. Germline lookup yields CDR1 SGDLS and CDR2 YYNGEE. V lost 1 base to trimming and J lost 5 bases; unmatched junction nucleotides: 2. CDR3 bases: TGTGCCAGCAGCGTATTACAGGGGTATGGCTACACCTTC. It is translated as CASSVLQGYGYTF.